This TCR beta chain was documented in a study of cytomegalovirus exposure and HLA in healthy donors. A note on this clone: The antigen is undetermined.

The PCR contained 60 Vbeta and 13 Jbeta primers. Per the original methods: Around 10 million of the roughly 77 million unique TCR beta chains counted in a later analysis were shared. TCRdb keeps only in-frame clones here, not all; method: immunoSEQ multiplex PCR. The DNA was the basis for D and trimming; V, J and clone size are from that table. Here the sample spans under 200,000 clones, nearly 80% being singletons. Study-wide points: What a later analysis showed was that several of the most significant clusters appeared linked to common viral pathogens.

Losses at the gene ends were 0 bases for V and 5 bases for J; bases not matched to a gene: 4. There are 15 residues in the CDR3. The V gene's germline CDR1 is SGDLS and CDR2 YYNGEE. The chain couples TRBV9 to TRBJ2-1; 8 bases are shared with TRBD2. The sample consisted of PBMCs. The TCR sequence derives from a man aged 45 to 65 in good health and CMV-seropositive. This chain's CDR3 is CASSVVLAGNNEQFF. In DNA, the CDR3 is TGTGCCAGCAGCGTAGTTCTAGCGGGTAACAATGAGCAGTTCTTC.